Listed below are T cell receptor beta chains from one sample, sequenced in a study of cytomegalovirus exposure and HLA in healthy donors. Method: immunoSEQ multiplex PCR; TCRdb's copy keeps in-frame clones and lacks some. The sample lists under 200,000 clones; 70% to 80% were seen once. The sequenced sample consisted of PBMCs. All receptors derive from a woman aged 25 to 39 in good health and CMV-seropositive. CDR3s include the opening cysteine and the closing phenylalanine or tryptophan. Fields, in order: clone size, J gene, D gene, V gene, CDR3 protein, CDR3 DNA. D genes are given only for firm matches. Size is omitted from some rows. Given values are once, few, many or a class for expanded clones.

size: few; J: TRBJ1-4; D: .; V: TRBV25-1; CDR3: CASSELHRGEKLFF; DNA: TGTGCCAGCAGTGAACTGCATAGGGGTGAAAAACTGTTTTTT
size: few; J: TRBJ2-1; D: TRBD2; V: TRBV5-6; CDR3: CASSSWAGGFTYNEQFF; DNA: TGTGCCAGCAGCTCCTGGGCGGGGGGGTTCACTTACAATGAGCAGTTCTTC
size: many; J: TRBJ2-2; D: TRBD2; V: TRBV6-1; CDR3: CASSELAGGPGELFF; DNA: TGTGCCAGCAGTGAACTAGCGGGAGGGCCCGGGGAGCTGTTTTTT
size: .; J: TRBJ2-1; D: TRBD2; V: TRBV11-2; CDR3: CASSRGGRGGVNEQFF; DNA: TGTGCCAGCAGCCGGGGGGGCAGGGGAGGTGTAAATGAGCAGTTCTTC
size: .; J: TRBJ1-5; D: .; V: TRBV4-1; CDR3: CASTLIPGGSNQPQHF; DNA: TGCGCCAGCACCTTGATACCGGGGGGTAGCAATCAGCCCCAGCATTTT
size: .; J: TRBJ2-5; D: TRBD2; V: TRBV9; CDR3: CASSVVAGGQETQYF; DNA: TGTGCCAGCAGCGTAGTTGCGGGGGGGCAAGAGACCCAGTACTTC
size: few; J: TRBJ2-2; D: TRBD2; V: TRBV9; CDR3: CASSPGLAGLWELFF; DNA: TGTGCCAGCAGCCCGGGACTAGCGGGACTCTGGGAGCTGTTTTTT
size: .; J: TRBJ2-7; D: TRBD2; V: TRBV7-2; CDR3: CASSLGTSGMAYEQYF; DNA: TGTGCCAGCAGCTTGGGGACTAGCGGTATGGCCTACGAGCAGTACTTC
size: few; J: TRBJ2-7; D: TRBD1; V: TRBV10-2; CDR3: CASSKTGLTYEQYF; DNA: TGCGCCAGCAGCAAGACAGGGCTTACCTACGAGCAGTACTTC
size: .; J: TRBJ2-2; D: TRBD2; V: TRBV6-4; CDR3: CASSDGGAGELFF; DNA: TGTGCCAGCAGTGACGGGGGGGCCGGGGAGCTGTTTTTT
size: once; J: TRBJ2-3; D: TRBD2; V: TRBV2; CDR3: CASTPGLVAGDTQYF; DNA: TGTGCCAGCACCCCCGGGTTAGTAGCGGGAGATACGCAGTATTTT
size: .; J: TRBJ2-3; D: TRBD2; V: TRBV15; CDR3: CATSRESGGSTDTQYF; DNA: TGTGCCACCAGCAGAGAAAGCGGGGGCAGCACAGATACGCAGTATTTT
size: .; J: TRBJ1-6; D: .; V: TRBV2; CDR3: CASSAGSSYNSPLHF; DNA: TGTGCCAGCAGTGCGGGGAGCTCCTATAATTCACCCCTCCACTTT
size: .; J: TRBJ2-1; D: TRBD2; V: TRBV19; CDR3: CASSIMFRAGGYNEQFF; DNA: TGTGCCAGTAGTATCATGTTTCGGGCGGGAGGTTACAATGAGCAGTTCTTC
size: .; J: TRBJ2-3; D: TRBD2; V: TRBV5-4; CDR3: CASSPSLASGTTDTQYF; DNA: TGTGCCAGCAGCCCTTCCCTGGCTAGCGGGACTACAGATACGCAGTATTTT
size: once; J: TRBJ2-7; D: TRBD1; V: TRBV27; CDR3: CASSPGLGTGYEQYF; DNA: TGTGCCAGCAGCCCAGGTTTAGGGACAGGCTACGAGCAGTACTTC
size: .; J: TRBJ2-2; D: TRBD2; V: TRBV6-5; CDR3: CASSPLAGAAGELFF; DNA: TGTGCCAGCAGTCCACTAGCGGGAGCGGCCGGGGAGCTGTTTTTT
size: .; J: TRBJ2-2; D: TRBD1; V: TRBV29-1; CDR3: CSVEQGQSNTGELFF; DNA: TGCAGCGTTGAACAGGGACAGAGCAACACCGGGGAGCTGTTTTTT
size: .; J: TRBJ1-2; D: .; V: TRBV10-3; CDR3: CAISDRGYGYTF; DNA: TGTGCCATCAGTGACAGGGGCTATGGCTACACCTTC
size: .; J: TRBJ1-5; D: .; V: TRBV15; CDR3: CATSSGGGGQPQHF; DNA: TGTGCCACCAGCTCGGGGGGCGGGGGACAGCCCCAGCATTTT
size: .; J: TRBJ1-5; D: TRBD1; V: TRBV19; CDR3: CASRQGIQPQHF; DNA: TGTGCCAGTCGACAGGGTATTCAGCCCCAGCATTTT
size: few; J: TRBJ2-7; D: TRBD2; V: TRBV30; CDR3: CAWSPVASGPYEQYF; DNA: TGTGCCTGGAGCCCAGTGGCTAGCGGACCCTACGAGCAGTACTTC
size: .; J: TRBJ2-1; D: .; V: TRBV12-1; CDR3: CATRGTRTSGTNSYNEQFF; DNA: TGTGCCACCAGAGGTACCCGGACTAGCGGGACCAACTCCTACAATGAGCAGTTCTTC
size: few; J: TRBJ2-1; D: TRBD2; V: TRBV11-3; CDR3: CASSLGVSGLAGGNNEQFF; DNA: TGTGCCAGCAGCTTAGGGGTTTCGGGACTAGCGGGGGGAAACAATGAGCAGTTCTTC
size: .; J: TRBJ1-6; D: .; V: TRBV13; CDR3: CASSWTRLANSPLHF; DNA: TGTGCCAGCAGCTGGACAAGGCTGGCCAATTCACCCCTCCACTTT
size: once; J: TRBJ2-5; D: TRBD1; V: TRBV5-4; CDR3: CASSLGTGREETQYF; DNA: TGTGCCAGCAGCTTGGGGACAGGAAGGGAAGAGACCCAGTACTTC
size: .; J: TRBJ1-2; D: .; V: TRBV6-1; CDR3: CASSEGYRVDGYTF; DNA: TGTGCCAGCAGTGAAGGATACAGGGTCGATGGCTACACCTTC
size: few; J: TRBJ1-4; D: .; V: TRBV7-8; CDR3: CASSLGPQGRATNEKLFF; DNA: TGTGCCAGCAGCTTGGGGCCACAGGGAAGAGCAACTAATGAAAAACTGTTTTTT
size: .; J: TRBJ1-1; D: .; V: TRBV11-3; CDR3: CASSPGFEAFF; DNA: TGTGCCAGCAGCCCGGGATTTGAAGCTTTCTTT
size: .; J: TRBJ2-1; D: .; V: TRBV4-3; CDR3: CASSQEGLNNEQFF; DNA: TGCGCCAGCAGCCAAGAGGGGCTTAACAATGAGCAGTTCTTC
size: .; J: TRBJ1-2; D: TRBD1; V: TRBV9; CDR3: CASSVDPQRQGARGYTF; DNA: TGTGCCAGCAGCGTAGACCCCCAGAGACAGGGGGCTAGAGGCTACACCTTC
size: .; J: TRBJ2-5; D: TRBD2; V: TRBV5-1; CDR3: CASSLEGIGLAGQETQYF; DNA: TGCGCCAGCAGCTTGGAGGGAATAGGACTAGCGGGGCAAGAGACCCAGTACTTC
size: .; J: TRBJ2-5; D: .; V: TRBV2; CDR3: CASTYGPEGTWGNQETQYF; DNA: TGTGCCAGCACATACGGGCCTGAAGGGACATGGGGGAACCAAGAGACCCAGTACTTC
size: .; J: TRBJ1-4; D: .; V: TRBV2; CDR3: CASSRETSTNEKLFF; DNA: TGTGCCAGCAGTCGAGAAACTTCGACTAATGAAAAACTGTTTTTT
size: .; J: TRBJ2-7; D: TRBD2; V: TRBV6-1; CDR3: CVARGGLVYEQYF; DNA: TGTGTCGCCCGAGGGGGACTAGTCTACGAGCAGTACTTC
size: .; J: TRBJ2-1; D: TRBD1; V: TRBV10-1; CDR3: CASSESRGQIYNEQFF; DNA: TGCGCCAGCAGTGAGTCTCGGGGACAGATCTACAATGAGCAGTTCTTC
size: .; J: TRBJ2-3; D: .; V: TRBV10-3; CDR3: CAISEELSTDTQYF; DNA: TGTGCCATCAGTGAAGAGCTGAGCACAGATACGCAGTATTTT
size: .; J: TRBJ2-7; D: TRBD2; V: TRBV29-1; CDR3: CSVLLAGTYEQYF; DNA: TGCAGCGTCCTACTAGCGGGGACCTACGAGCAGTACTTC
size: .; J: TRBJ1-3; D: TRBD1; V: TRBV7-9; CDR3: CASSTDRGRGNTIYF; DNA: TGTGCCAGCAGCACGGACAGGGGGCGAGGAAACACCATATATTTT
size: .; J: TRBJ2-4; D: .; V: TRBV9; CDR3: CASSGRDTEAKNIQYF; DNA: TGTGCCAGCAGCGGCCGGGACACCGAAGCCAAAAACATTCAGTACTTC
size: .; J: TRBJ2-1; D: TRBD2; V: TRBV11-2; CDR3: CASSSLAGLGYNEQFF; DNA: TGTGCCAGCAGCTCGTTAGCGGGCCTCGGTTACAATGAGCAGTTCTTC
size: .; J: TRBJ1-2; D: .; V: TRBV9; CDR3: CASTPGGRDYGYTF; DNA: TGTGCCAGCACCCCGGGGGGCCGTGACTATGGCTACACCTTC